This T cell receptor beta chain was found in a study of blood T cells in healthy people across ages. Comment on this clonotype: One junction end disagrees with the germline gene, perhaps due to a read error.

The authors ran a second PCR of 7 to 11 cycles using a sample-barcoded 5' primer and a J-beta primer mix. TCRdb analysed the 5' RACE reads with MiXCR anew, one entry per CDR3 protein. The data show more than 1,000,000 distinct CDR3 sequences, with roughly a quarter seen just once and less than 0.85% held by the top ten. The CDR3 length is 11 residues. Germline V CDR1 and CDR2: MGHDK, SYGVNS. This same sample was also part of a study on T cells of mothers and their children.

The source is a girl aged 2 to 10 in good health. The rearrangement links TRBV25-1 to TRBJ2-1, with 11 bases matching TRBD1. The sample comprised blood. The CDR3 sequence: CASSGGTGGVF. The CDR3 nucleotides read TGTGCCAGCAGTGGAGGGACAGGGGGGGTCTTC. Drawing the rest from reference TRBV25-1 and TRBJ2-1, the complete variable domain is EADIYQTPRYLVIGTGKKITLECSQTMGHDKMYWYQQDPGMELHLIHYSYGVNSTEKGDLSSESTVSRIRTEHFPLTLESARPSHTSQYLCASSGGTGGVFGPGTRLTVL.